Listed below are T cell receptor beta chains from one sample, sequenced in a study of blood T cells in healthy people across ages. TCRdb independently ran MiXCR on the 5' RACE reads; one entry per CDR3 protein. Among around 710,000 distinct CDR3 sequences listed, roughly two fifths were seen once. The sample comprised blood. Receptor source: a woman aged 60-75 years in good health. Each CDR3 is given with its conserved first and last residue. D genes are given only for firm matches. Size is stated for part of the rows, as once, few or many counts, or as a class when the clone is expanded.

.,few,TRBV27,CASSPNPPSERETQYF
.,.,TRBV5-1,CASGPRDNYDSYEQYF
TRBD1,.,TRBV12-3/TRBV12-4,CASSDGGTAGYGYTF
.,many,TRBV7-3,CASSLKGTETQYF
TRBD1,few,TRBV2,CASSDLGTGAYNEQFF
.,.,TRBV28,CASGLEYGYTF
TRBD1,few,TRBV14,CASSQGAGGFEETQYF
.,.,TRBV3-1,CASSRDQAYEQYF
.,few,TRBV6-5,CASSYRGTEKLFF
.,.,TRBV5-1,CASREASGDQPQHF
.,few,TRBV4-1,CASSQDWGNQEWYTQYF
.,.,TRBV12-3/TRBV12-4,CASKPGTPDTGELFF
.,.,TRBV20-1,CSARQTDGKQPQHF
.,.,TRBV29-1,CSVARDDSNQPQHF
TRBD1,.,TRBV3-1,CASSHRTGSNTGELFF
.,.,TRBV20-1,CSARIMGIVYNEQFF
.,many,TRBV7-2,CASSLSTGSYEQYF
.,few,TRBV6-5,CATKLDGGHNTDTQYF
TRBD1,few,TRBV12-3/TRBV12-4,CASRGTGGGYGYTF
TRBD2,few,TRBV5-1,CASSSDLAGKETQYF
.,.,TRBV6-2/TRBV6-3,CASYNHQETQYF
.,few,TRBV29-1,CSVAGSGYTF
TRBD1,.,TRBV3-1,CASSLRGQGVGEAFF
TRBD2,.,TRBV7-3,CASSSLSGGAFSYNEQFF
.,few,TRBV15,CATSRDRGSPIYGYTF
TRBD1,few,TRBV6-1,CASRQGVRAYNEQFF
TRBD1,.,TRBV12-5,CASGLAHRGPDGYTF
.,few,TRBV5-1,CASSGLLDSPLHF
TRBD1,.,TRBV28,CASSFLAGGWGANVLTF
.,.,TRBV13,CASSIGGRGWDQPQHF
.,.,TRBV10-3,CAISESHVDTQYF
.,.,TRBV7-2,CASSRTETQYF
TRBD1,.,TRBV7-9,CASSPARDRERDTQYF
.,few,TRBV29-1,CSSRDPGNEKLFF
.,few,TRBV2,CASSGRTRTGEQYF
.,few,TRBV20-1,CSARDAQIQETQYF
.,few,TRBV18,CASSPPNPPAYEQYF
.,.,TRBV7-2,CASSLDYSGLETQYF
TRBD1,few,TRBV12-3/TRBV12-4,CASSSQGFRANEKLFF
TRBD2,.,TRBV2,CASSTRLAGASKGDTQYF
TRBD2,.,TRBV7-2,CASEGVSGSSYNEQFF
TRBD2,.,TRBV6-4,CASSERGDCNEQFF